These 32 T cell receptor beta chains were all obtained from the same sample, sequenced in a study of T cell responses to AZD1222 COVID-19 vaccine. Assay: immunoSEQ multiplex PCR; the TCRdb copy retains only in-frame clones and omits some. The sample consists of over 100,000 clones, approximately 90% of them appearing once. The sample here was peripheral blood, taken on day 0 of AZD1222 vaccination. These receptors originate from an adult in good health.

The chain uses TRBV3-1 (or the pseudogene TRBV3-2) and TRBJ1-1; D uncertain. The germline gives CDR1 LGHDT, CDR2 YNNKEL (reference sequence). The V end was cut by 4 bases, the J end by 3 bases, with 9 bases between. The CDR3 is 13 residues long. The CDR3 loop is CASSLSGYTEAFF. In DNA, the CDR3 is TGTGCCAGCAGCCTTAGTGGGTACACTGAAGCTTTCTTT.

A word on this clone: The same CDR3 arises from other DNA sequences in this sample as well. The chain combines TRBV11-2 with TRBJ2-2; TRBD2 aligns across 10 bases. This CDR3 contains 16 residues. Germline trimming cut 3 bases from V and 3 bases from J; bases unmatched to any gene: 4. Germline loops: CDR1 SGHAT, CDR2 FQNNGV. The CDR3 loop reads CASSLGLAGDTGELFF. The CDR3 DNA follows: TGTGCCAGCAGCTTGGGTCTAGCGGGGGACACCGGGGAGCTGTTTTTT.

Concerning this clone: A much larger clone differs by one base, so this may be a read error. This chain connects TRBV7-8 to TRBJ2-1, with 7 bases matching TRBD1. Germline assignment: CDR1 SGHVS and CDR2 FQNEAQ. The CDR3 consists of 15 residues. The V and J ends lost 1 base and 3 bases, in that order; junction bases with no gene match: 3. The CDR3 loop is CASSLGAGGYNEQFF. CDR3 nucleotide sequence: TGTGCCAGCAGCTTAGGGGCAGGGGGCTACAATGAGCAGTTCTTC.

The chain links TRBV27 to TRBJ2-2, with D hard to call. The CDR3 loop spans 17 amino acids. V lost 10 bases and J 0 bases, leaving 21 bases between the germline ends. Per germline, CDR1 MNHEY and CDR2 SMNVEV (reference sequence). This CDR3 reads CATRLVVGGTNTGELFF. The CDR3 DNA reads TGTGCCACCAGATTGGTGGTAGGCGGCACGAACACCGGGGAGCTGTTTTTT.

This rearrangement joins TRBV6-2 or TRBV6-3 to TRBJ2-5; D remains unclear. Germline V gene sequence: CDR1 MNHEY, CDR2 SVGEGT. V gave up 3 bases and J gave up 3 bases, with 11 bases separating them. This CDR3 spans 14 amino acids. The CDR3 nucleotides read TGTGCCAGCAGTTATCTGGCAGGAGAAGAGACCCAGTACTTC. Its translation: CASSYLAGEETQYF.

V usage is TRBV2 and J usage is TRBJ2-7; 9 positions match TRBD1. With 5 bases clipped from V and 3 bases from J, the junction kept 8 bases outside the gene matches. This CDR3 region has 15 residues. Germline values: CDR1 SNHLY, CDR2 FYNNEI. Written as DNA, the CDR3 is TGTGCCAGCAGTTCCGCGGGGACAGGGCACTACGAGCAGTACTTC. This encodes CASSSAGTGHYEQYF.

The CDR3 DNA sequence: TGTGCCATCAGCCTCGGGGCAGCCTACGAGCAGTACTTC. Amino acid sequence: CAISLGAAYEQYF. This chain joins TRBV10-3 and TRBJ2-7, with D perhaps TRBD1 or TRBD2 (5 bases each). Germline V gene data show CDR1 as ENHRY and CDR2 as SYGVKD. V was cut by 6 bases and J by 2 bases, with 11 bases left in between. This CDR3 contains 13 residues.

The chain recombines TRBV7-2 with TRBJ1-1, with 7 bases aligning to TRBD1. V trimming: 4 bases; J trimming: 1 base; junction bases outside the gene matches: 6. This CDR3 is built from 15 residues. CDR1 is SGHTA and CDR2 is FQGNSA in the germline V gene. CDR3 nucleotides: TGTGCCAGCAGCTGGAGACAGGGAACGAACACTGAAGCTTTCTTT. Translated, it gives CASSWRQGTNTEAFF.

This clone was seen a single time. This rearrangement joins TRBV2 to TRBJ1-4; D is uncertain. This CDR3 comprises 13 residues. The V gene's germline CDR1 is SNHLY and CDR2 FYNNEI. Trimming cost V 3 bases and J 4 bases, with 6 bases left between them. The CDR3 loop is CASSEQVNEKLFF. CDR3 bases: TGTGCCAGCAGTGAGCAGGTTAATGAAAAACTGTTTTTT.

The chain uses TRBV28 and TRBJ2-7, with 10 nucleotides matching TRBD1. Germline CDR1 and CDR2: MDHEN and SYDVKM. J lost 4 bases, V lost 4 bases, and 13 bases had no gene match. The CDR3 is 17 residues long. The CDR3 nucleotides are TGTGCCAGCAGTTCCGAACGACAGGGGGCAGGTCGGTACGAGCAGTACTTC. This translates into CASSSERQGAGRYEQYF.

CDR3 sequence (DNA): TGCGCCAGCAGCTCGGAGGGACAGGGAGTCTCTGAAGCTTTCTTT. It translates to CASSSEGQGVSEAFF. The rearrangement links TRBV5-1 to TRBJ1-1; 9 positions match TRBD1. Germline V CDR1 and CDR2: SGHRS, YFSETQ. V was pared by 3 bases and J by 6 bases, with 9 bases of the junction left unmatched. The CDR3 spans 15 residues. Using reference TRBV5-1 and TRBJ1-1 for the parts outside the CDR3, the full variable domain is KAGVTQTPRYLIKTRGQQVTLSCSPISGHRSVSWYQQTPGQGLQFLFEYFSETQRNKGNFPGRFSGRQFSNSRSEMNVSTLELGDSALYLCASSSEGQGVSEAFFGQGTRLTVV.

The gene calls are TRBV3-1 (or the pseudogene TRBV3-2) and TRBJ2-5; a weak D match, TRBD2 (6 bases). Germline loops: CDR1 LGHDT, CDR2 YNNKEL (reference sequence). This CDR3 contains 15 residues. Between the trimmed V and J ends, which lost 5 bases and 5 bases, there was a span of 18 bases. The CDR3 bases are TGTGCCAGCAGCTCTGGCCGGGGGTCTAGGGAGACCCAGTACTTC. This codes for CASSSGRGSRETQYF.

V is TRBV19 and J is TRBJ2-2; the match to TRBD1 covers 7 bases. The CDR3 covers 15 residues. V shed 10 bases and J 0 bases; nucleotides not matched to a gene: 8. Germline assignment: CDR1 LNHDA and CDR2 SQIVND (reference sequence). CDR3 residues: CATRKGAANTGELFF. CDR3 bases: TGTGCCACACGTAAGGGGGCCGCGAACACCGGGGAGCTGTTTTTT. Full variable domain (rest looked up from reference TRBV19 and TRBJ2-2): DGGITQSPKYLFRKEGQNVTLSCEQNLNHDAMYWYRQDPGQGLRLIYYSQIVNDFQKGDIAEGYSVSREKKESFPLTVTSAQKNPTAFYLCATRKGAANTGELFFGEGSRLTVL.

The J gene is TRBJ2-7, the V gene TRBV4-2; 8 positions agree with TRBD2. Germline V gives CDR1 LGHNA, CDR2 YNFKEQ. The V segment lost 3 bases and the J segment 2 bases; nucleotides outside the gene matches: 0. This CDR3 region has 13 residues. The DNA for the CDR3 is TGTGCCAGCAGCCACGGGGGGGCCTACGAGCAGTACTTC. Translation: CASSHGGAYEQYF.

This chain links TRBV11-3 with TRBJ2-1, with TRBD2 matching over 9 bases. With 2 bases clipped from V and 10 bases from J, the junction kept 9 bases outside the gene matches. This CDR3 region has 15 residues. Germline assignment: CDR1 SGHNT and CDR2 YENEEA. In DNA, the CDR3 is TGTGCCAGCAGCTTAATTGGCGGGGGGGCTTTCGAGCAGTTCTTC. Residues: CASSLIGGGAFEQFF.

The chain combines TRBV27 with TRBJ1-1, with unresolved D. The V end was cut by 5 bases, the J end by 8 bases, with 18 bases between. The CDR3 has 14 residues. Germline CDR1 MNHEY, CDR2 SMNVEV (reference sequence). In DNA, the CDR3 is TGTGCCAGCAGTGCGAAGCTAGGGCCCTGGGAAGCTTTCTTT. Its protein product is CASSAKLGPWEAFF.

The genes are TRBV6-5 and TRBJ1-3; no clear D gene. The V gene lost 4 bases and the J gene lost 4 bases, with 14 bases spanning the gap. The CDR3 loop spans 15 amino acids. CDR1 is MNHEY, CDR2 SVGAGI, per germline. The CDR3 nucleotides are TGTGCCAGCAGTTTACACGAAACTCTCGGAAACACCATATATTTT. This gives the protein CASSLHETLGNTIYF.

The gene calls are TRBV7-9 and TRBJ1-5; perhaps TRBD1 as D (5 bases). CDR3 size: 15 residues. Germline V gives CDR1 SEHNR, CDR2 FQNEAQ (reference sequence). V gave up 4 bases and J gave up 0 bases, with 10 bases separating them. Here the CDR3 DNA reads TGTGCCAGCAGCTCGGACACCTATAGCAATCAGCCCCAGCATTTT. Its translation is CASSSDTYSNQPQHF.

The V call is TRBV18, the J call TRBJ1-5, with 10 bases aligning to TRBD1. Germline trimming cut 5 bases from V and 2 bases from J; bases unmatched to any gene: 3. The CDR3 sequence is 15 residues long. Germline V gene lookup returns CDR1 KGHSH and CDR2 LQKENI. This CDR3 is CASSTGQGGNQPQHF. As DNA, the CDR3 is TGTGCCAGCTCAACAGGACAGGGGGGCAATCAGCCCCAGCATTTT.

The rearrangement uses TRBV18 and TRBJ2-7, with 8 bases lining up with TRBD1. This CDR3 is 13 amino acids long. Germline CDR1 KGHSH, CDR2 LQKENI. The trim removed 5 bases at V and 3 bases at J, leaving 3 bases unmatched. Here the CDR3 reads CASSSDRVYEQYF. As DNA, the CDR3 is TGTGCCAGCTCATCGGACAGGGTCTACGAGCAGTACTTC.

CDR3 in amino acids: CAWSETGNSGNTIYF. The CDR3 bases are TGTGCCTGGAGTGAAACAGGGAACTCTGGAAACACCATATATTTT. The chain joins TRBV30 to TRBJ1-3, with a weak D call TRBD1 (6 bases). Germline V lookup: CDR1 GTSNPN, CDR2 SVGIG (reference sequence). V was shortened by 1 base and J by 0 bases, with 10 bases between the two germline ends. The CDR3 is 15 amino acids.

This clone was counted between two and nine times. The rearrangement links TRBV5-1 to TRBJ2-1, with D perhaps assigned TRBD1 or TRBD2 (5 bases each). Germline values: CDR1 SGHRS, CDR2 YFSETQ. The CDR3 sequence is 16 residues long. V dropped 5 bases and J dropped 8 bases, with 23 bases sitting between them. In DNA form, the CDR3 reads TGCGCCAGCAGATCGGGGCCCGCTACACTCAGCGATGAGCAGTTCTTC. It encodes CASRSGPATLSDEQFF.

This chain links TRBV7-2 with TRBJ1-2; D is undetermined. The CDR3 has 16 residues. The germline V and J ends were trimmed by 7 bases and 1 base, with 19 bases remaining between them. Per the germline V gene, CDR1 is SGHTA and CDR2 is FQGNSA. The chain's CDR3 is CASTPRPDSYNYGYTF. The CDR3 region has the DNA TGTGCCAGCACCCCGAGGCCAGACTCCTATAACTATGGCTACACCTTC.

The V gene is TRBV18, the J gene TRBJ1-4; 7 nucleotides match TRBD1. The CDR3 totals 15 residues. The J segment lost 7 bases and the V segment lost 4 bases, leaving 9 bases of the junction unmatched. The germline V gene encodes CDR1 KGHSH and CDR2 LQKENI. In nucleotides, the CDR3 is TGTGCCAGCTCACTGCAACAGGGGACCGGTGAAAAACTGTTTTTT. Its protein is CASSLQQGTGEKLFF.

The CDR3 sequence: CASSLGPLGEQFF. CDR3 nucleotide sequence: TGTGCCAGCAGTCTAGGCCCCTTGGGCGAGCAGTTCTTC. The rearrangement joins TRBV27 to TRBJ2-1; D call uncertain. Between the trimmed V and J ends, which lost 5 bases and 10 bases, there was a span of 15 bases. CDR1 and CDR2 (germline): MNHEY, SMNVEV (reference sequence). This CDR3 spans 13 amino acids.

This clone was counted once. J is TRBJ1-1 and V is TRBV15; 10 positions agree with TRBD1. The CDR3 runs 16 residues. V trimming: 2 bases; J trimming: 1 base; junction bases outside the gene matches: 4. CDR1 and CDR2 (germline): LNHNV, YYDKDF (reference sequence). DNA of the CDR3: TGTGCCACCAGCAGATACCGGACAGGGGGGAACACTGAAGCTTTCTTT. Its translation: CATSRYRTGGNTEAFF.

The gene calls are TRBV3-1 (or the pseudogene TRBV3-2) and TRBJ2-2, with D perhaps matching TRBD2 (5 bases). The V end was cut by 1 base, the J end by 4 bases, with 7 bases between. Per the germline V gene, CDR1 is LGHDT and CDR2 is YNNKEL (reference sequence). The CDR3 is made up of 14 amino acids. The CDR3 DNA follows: TGTGCCAGCAGCCAAGGAGGGCTCACCGGGGAGCTGTTTTTT. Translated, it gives CASSQGGLTGELFF.

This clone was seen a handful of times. The DNA for the CDR3 is TGTGCCAGCAGCGCCGAGGCCACAGGGGGCGAAACTAATGAAAAACTGTTTTTT. The encoded protein is CASSAEATGGETNEKLFF. The gene calls are TRBV9 and TRBJ1-4; 9 positions match TRBD1. V lost 3 bases and J lost 1; bases outside the gene matches: 10. This CDR3 spans 18 amino acids. Germline CDR1 and CDR2: SGDLS and YYNGEE.

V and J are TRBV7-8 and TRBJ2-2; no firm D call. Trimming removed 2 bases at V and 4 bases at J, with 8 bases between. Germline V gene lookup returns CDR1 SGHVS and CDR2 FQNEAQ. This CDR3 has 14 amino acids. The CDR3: CASSLWVVTGELFF. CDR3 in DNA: TGTGCCAGCAGCTTATGGGTGGTCACCGGGGAGCTGTTTTTT. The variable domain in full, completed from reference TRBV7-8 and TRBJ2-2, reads GAGVSQSPRYKVAKRGQDVALRCDPISGHVSLFWYQQALGQGPEFLTYFQNEAQLDKSGLPSDRFFAERPEGSVSTLKIQRTQQEDSAVYLCASSLWVVTGELFFGEGSRLTVL.

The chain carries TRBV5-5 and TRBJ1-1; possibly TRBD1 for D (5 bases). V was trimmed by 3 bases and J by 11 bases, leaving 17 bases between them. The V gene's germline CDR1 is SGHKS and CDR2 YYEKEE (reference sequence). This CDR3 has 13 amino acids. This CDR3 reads CASSSEGPSGAFF. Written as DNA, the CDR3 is TGTGCCAGCAGCTCGGAGGGACCTAGTGGGGCTTTCTTT. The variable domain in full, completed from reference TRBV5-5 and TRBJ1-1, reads DAGVTQSPTHLIKTRGQQVTLRCSPISGHKSVSWYQQVLGQGPQFIFQYYEKEERGRGNFPDRFSARQFPNYSSELNVNALLLGDSALYLCASSSEGPSGAFFGQGTRLTVV.

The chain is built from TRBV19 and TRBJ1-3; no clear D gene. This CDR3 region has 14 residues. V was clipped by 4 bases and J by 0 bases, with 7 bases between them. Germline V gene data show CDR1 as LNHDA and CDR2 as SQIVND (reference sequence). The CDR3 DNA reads TGTGCCAGTAGTAAGGAAAGCTCTGGAAACACCATATATTTT. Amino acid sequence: CASSKESSGNTIYF.

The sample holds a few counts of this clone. The CDR3: CASSLWIPLEGNSPLHF. The CDR3 nucleotides are TGTGCCAGCAGTTTATGGATCCCTTTGGAGGGTAATTCACCCCTCCACTTT. This sequence joins TRBV28 and TRBJ1-6; D not resolved. The CDR3 extends over 17 amino acids. Trimming cost V 0 bases and J 6 bases, with 15 bases left between them. The germline gives CDR1 MDHEN, CDR2 SYDVKM.